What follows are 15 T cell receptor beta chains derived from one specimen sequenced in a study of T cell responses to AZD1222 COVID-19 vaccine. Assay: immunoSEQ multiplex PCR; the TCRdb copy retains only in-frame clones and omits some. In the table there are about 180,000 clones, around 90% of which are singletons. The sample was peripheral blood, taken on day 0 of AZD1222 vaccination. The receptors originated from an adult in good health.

The CDR3 DNA reads TGTGCCAGCTCACCGCCGGGGGGGGCGGATACGCAGTATTTT. Translated, it gives CASSPPGGADTQYF. The J gene is TRBJ2-3, the V gene TRBV18; 8 positions agree with TRBD2. CDR1 and CDR2 (germline): KGHSH, LQKENI. The CDR3 is 14 amino acids. Trimming at V came to 3 bases and at J to 6 bases, leaving 5 bases not matched to a gene.

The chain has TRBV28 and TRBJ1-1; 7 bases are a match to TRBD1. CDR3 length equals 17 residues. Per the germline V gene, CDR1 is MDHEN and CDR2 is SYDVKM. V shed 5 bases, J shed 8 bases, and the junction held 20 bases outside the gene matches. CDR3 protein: CASSLGQETTKRGEAFF. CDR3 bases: TGTGCCAGCAGTCTAGGACAGGAGACGACGAAGCGGGGGGAAGCTTTCTTT.

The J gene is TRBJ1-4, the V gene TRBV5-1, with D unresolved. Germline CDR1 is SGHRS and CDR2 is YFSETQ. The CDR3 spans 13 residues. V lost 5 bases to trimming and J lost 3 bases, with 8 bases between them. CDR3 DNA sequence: TGCGCCAGCAGAGGGCAGCCTAATGAAAAACTGTTTTTT. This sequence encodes CASRGQPNEKLFF.

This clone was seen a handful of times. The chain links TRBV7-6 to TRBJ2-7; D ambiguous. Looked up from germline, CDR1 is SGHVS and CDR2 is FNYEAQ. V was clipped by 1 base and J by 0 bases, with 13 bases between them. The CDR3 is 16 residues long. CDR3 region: CASSLGGSPSSYEQYF. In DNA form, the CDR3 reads TGTGCCAGCAGCTTAGGTGGTAGCCCAAGCTCCTACGAGCAGTACTTC.

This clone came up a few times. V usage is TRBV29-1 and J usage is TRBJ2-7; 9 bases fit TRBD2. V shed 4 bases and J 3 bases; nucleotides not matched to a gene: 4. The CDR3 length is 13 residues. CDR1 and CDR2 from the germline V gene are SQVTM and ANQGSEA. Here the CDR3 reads CSVAPRGGYEQYF. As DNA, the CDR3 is TGCAGCGTTGCCCCGCGGGGGGGCTACGAGCAGTACTTC.

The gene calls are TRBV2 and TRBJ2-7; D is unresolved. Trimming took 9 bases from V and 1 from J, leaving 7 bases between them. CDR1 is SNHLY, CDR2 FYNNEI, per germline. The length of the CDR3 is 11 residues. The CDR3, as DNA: TGTGCCAGTCGACAATCCTACGAGCAGTACTTC. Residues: CASRQSYEQYF.

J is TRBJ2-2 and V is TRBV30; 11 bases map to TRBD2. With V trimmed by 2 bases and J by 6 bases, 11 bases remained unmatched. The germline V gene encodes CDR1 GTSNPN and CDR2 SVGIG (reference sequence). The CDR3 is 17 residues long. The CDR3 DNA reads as TGTGCCTGGAGTCGGTTCACTAGCGGGGGATGGCCCGGGGAGCTGTTTTTT. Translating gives CAWSRFTSGGWPGELFF. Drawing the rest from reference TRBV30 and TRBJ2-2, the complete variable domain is SQTIHQWPATLVQPVGSPLSLECTVEGTSNPNLYWYRQAAGRGLQLLFYSVGIGQISSEVPQNLSASRPQDRQFILSSKKLLLSDSGFYLCAWSRFTSGGWPGELFFGEGSRLTVL.

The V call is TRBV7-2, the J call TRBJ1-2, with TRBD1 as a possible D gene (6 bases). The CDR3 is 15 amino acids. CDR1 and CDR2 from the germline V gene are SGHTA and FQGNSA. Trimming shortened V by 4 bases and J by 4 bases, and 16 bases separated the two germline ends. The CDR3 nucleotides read TGTGCCAGCAGCTCCCCGGGGGGACAAATCTATGGCTACACCTTC. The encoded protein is CASSSPGGQIYGYTF.

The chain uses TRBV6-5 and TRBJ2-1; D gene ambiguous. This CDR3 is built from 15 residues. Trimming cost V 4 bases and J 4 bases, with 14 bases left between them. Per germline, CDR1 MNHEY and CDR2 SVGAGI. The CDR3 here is CASSSPRLGYNEQFF. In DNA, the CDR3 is TGTGCCAGCAGTTCCCCCCGACTGGGGTACAATGAGCAGTTCTTC.

The CDR3 spells CAISYEGRSNSPLHF. In nucleotides, the CDR3 is TGTGCCATCAGTTATGAGGGAAGGAGTAATTCACCCCTCCACTTT. The chain carries TRBV10-3 and TRBJ1-6; D unresolved. The germline V gene encodes CDR1 ENHRY and CDR2 SYGVKD. V lost 5 bases, J lost 6 bases, and 14 bases lay in between. The CDR3 covers 15 residues.

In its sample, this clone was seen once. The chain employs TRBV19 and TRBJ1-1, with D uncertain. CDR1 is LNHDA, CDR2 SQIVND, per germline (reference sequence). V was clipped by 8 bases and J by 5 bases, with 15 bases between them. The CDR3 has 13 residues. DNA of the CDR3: TGTGCCAGTCAGGACCGGGCGGGTACTGAAGCTTTCTTT. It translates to CASQDRAGTEAFF.

CDR3 nucleotide sequence: TGTGCCAGCAGCCGAACCGGGACAATAAGCACAGATACGCAGTATTTT. Translated: CASSRTGTISTDTQYF. The genes are TRBV11-2 and TRBJ2-3; perhaps TRBD1 as D (6 bases). Trimming left V 5 bases short and J 0 bases short, with 15 bases between. This CDR3 has 16 amino acids. From germline, CDR1 is SGHAT and CDR2 FQNNGV.

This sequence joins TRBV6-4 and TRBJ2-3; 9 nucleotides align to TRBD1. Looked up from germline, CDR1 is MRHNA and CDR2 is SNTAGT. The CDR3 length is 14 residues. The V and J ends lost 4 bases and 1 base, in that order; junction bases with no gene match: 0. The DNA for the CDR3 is TGTGCCAGCAGTGGGACAGGGGGCACAGATACGCAGTATTTT. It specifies CASSGTGGTDTQYF.

CDR3 amino acids: CASSPYRETNTEAFF. For the CDR3, the DNA is TGTGCCAGCAGTCCGTACCGGGAAACTAACACTGAAGCTTTCTTT. This chain uses TRBV6-5 with TRBJ1-1; D is undetermined. Germline V gives CDR1 MNHEY, CDR2 SVGAGI. This CDR3 has 15 amino acids. V lost 5 bases and J lost 2, with 15 bases in between.

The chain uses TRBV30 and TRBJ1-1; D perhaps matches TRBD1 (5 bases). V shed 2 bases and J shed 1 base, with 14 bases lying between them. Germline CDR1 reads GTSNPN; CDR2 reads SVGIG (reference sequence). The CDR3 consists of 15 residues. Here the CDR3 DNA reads TGTGCCTGGAGTTCCTGGGGAGGGGCGAACACTGAAGCTTTCTTT. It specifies CAWSSWGGANTEAFF.